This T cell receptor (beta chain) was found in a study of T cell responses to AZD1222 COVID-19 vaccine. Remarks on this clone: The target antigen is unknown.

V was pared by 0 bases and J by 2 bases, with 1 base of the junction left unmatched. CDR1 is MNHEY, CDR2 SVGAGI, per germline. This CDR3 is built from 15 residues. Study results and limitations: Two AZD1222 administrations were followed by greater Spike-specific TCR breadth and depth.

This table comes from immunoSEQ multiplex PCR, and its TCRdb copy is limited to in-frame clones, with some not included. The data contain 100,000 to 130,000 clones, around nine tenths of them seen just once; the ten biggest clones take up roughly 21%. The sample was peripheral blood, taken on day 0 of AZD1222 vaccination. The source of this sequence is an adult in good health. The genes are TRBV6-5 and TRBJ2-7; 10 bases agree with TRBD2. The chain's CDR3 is CASSYSSGGPYEQYF. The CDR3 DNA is TGTGCCAGCAGTTACTCTAGCGGGGGGCCCTACGAGCAGTACTTC.